The 16 T cell receptor beta chains below all came from one sample that was sequenced in a study of molecular identifiers for immune sequencing clone quantification. TCRdb redid the calling of the PCR reads with MiXCR, one entry per CDR3 protein. Seen here are approximately 590,000 distinct CDR3 sequences, around 25% observed once, and the top ten hold 0.75% to 0.8%. Sequencing was carried out using naive CD8+ T cells from blood, with Jurkat cell RNA spiked in. The subset: FACS-sorted CD8+CD4-CCR7+CD45RA+ naive T cells. The receptors were sampled from a human donor in good health. Some libraries in this study had Jurkat cell RNA spiked in.

Many counts were recorded for this clonotype. The chain has TRBV10-3 and TRBJ2-7; D is unresolved. Germline loops: CDR1 ENHRY, CDR2 SYGVKD. V lost 3 bases, J lost 7 bases, and 19 bases lay in between. The CDR3 extends over 15 amino acids. The DNA of the CDR3 is TGTGCCATCAGTGACACAACCGAAATTACCCTGGAGCAGTACTTC. This gives the protein CAISDTTEITLEQYF.

This clonotype has ten or more counts. The V and J genes are TRBV4-1 and TRBJ2-1, with 8 bases that match TRBD2. This CDR3 is 15 amino acids long. CDR1 is MGHRA and CDR2 is YSYEKL in the germline V gene. The J segment lost 7 bases and the V segment lost 0 bases, leaving 5 bases of the junction unmatched. Here the CDR3 reads CASSQDPGGRNEQFF. The DNA for the CDR3 is TGCGCCAGCAGCCAAGATCCGGGGGGGAGGAATGAGCAGTTCTTC.

The rearrangement links TRBV27 to TRBJ1-6; D unresolved. The CDR3 totals 13 residues. V dropped 7 bases and J dropped 14 bases, with 18 bases sitting between them. Germline CDR1 and CDR2: MNHEY and SMNVEV (reference sequence). CDR3 loop: CASTPSAGMALHF. CDR3 nucleotide sequence: TGTGCCAGCACCCCTTCGGCCGGCATGGCCCTCCACTTT.

This clonotype was picked up many times. This chain connects TRBV20-1 to TRBJ1-2; a possible D gene is TRBD1 (5 bases). Trimming took off 3 bases at V and 3 bases at J, with 17 bases between the two ends. From germline, CDR1 is DFQATT and CDR2 SNEGSKA (reference sequence). The CDR3 has 15 amino acids. CDR3 residues: CSASPLRQGDYGYTF. In nucleotides, the CDR3 is TGCAGTGCTAGTCCCCTCCGCCAGGGAGACTATGGCTACACCTTC.

This clonotype was recorded at least ten times. This sequence joins TRBV28 and TRBJ2-7; 7 nucleotides match TRBD2. The CDR3 is 17 amino acids. Germline-derived CDR1 and CDR2 are MDHEN and SYDVKM. V was pared by 5 bases and J by 2 bases, with 15 bases of the junction left unmatched. CDR3 DNA: TGTGCCAGCAGTCAGGGCCGGGGGGAAACCATAACCTACGAGCAGTACTTC. Protein sequence: CASSQGRGETITYEQYF.

The chain is built from TRBV12-3 or TRBV12-4 and TRBJ1-1; tentative D call: TRBD1 (6 bases). The germline V and J ends were trimmed by 5 bases and 4 bases, with 17 bases remaining between them. The CDR3 is 15 residues long. The CDR3 spells CASSPPGGGVTEAFF. In DNA form, the CDR3 reads TGTGCCAGCAGTCCACCGGGAGGGGGGGTCACTGAAGCTTTCTTT.

Regarding this clonotype: A much larger clone differs by one base, so this may be a read error. This chain links TRBV7-9 with TRBJ2-3, with 12 nucleotides matching TRBD2. This CDR3 comprises 16 residues. V gave up 3 bases and J gave up 1 base; unmatched junction bases: 2. Germline assignment: CDR1 SEHNR and CDR2 FQNEAQ (reference sequence). The DNA for the CDR3 is TGTGCCAGCAGCTTTAGGACTAGCGGGGGCACAGATACGCAGTATTTT. Protein: CASSFRTSGGTDTQYF.

The V and J genes are TRBV19 and TRBJ2-7; no definite D call. Germline-derived CDR1 and CDR2 are LNHDA and SQIVND (reference sequence). V was shortened by 3 bases and J by 6 bases, with 12 bases between the two germline ends. The CDR3 runs 13 residues. CDR3 amino acids: CASSIVGSAEQYF. CDR3 DNA sequence: TGTGCCAGTAGTATTGTGGGGTCGGCCGAGCAGTACTTC.

This clonotype has at least ten counts. This chain joins TRBV29-1 and TRBJ2-5; D perhaps matches TRBD1 (5 bases). CDR1 SQVTM and CDR2 ANQGSEA come from the germline V gene. This CDR3 is 16 amino acids long. Trimming shortened V by 7 bases and J by 2 bases, and 23 bases separated the two germline ends. The CDR3 DNA reads TGCAGCGCCGAACCCGAGCAGGGTGTTGGTCAAGAGACCCAGTACTTC. Its protein is CSAEPEQGVGQETQYF.

In its sample, this clonotype was seen a few times. The chain joins TRBV4-3 to TRBJ2-6; D not resolved. Germline V gene sequence: CDR1 LGHNA, CDR2 YSLEER. This CDR3 spans 16 amino acids. The V end was cut by 0 bases, the J end by 2 bases, with 8 bases between. The CDR3 is CASSQDGVTGANVLTF. CDR3 DNA: TGCGCCAGCAGCCAAGATGGGGTAACTGGGGCCAACGTCCTGACTTTC.

This clonotype showed up many times. The rearrangement uses TRBV12-3 or TRBV12-4 and TRBJ2-3; TRBD1 agrees at 7 bases. The CDR3 is 17 amino acids. V lost 6 bases, J lost 0 bases, and 12 bases stayed unmatched. The CDR3 spells CASRNHTGEPSTDTQYF. The CDR3 bases are TGTGCCAGCAGGAATCATACAGGGGAACCTAGCACAGATACGCAGTATTTT.

Notes on this clonotype: One end of the junction fails to match germline, which may point to a read error. V is TRBV6-5 and J is TRBJ2-5; 11 positions match TRBD1. The CDR3 totals 16 residues. Germline values: CDR1 MNHEY, CDR2 SVGAGI. Here the CDR3 reads CASSYSDRGLQEPQYF. The CDR3 nucleotides read TGTGCCAGCAGTTACTCGGACAGGGGGCTACAAGAGCCCCAGTACTTC.

This clonotype was seen many times. The rearrangement joins TRBV30 to TRBJ2-7; possibly TRBD2 for D (6 bases). CDR1 GTSNPN and CDR2 SVGIG come from the germline V gene (reference sequence). This CDR3 is built from 14 residues. Trimming pared 4 bases from V and 4 bases from J, leaving 17 bases between. This chain's CDR3 is CAWTPGTHLYEQYF. The CDR3 coding sequence is TGTGCCTGGACTCCCGGGACTCACTTATACGAGCAGTACTTC.

Concerning this clonotype itself: The junction departs from the called germline gene at one end, perhaps through a read error. This CDR3 reads CASSNAGLAGQEPQYF. For the CDR3, the DNA is TGTGCCAGCAGTAACGCGGGACTAGCGGGACAAGAGCCCCAGTACTTC. The chain links TRBV6-2 or TRBV6-3 to TRBJ2-5; 13 bases match TRBD2. Germline values: CDR1 MNHEY, CDR2 SVGEGT. CDR3 length: 16 residues.

CDR3 DNA sequence: TGTGCCAGCAGTTACTCGACGGACATCCAGACAGGTTGTGGCTACACCTTC. It is translated as CASSYSTDIQTGCGYTF. J is TRBJ1-2 and V is TRBV6-2 or TRBV6-3, with a tentative D call TRBD1 (6 bases). V lost 0 bases, J lost 7 bases, and 21 bases lay in between. This CDR3 is 17 amino acids long. Germline loops: CDR1 MNHEY, CDR2 SVGEGT.

About this clonotype: This clone may be a read error of a much larger clone one base away. The chain combines TRBV5-6 with TRBJ2-1; 8 bases line up with TRBD1. The V gene's germline CDR1 is SGHDT and CDR2 YYEEEE. There are 15 residues in the CDR3. The CDR3 sequence is CASSSRDRPYNVQFF. In nucleotides, the CDR3 is TGTGCCAGCAGCTCCCGGGACAGGCCCTACAATGTGCAGTTCTTC.